This entry features one T cell receptor (beta chain) sequence. This specimen comes from a study of PD-1 blockade in classical Hodgkin lymphoma. Exposure to brentuximab vedotin varied, and each patient had relapsed following autologous stem cell transplantation. This table comes from immunoSEQ multiplex PCR, and its TCRdb copy is limited to in-frame clones, with some not included. The data show 20,000 to 25,000 clones, with approximately 81% seen just once and around 8.8% held by the top ten. This CDR3 has 14 amino acids. V lost 9 bases and J lost 4, with 18 bases in between. Germline CDR1 is LNHNV and CDR2 is YYDKDF (reference sequence).

This clonotype was obtained from a human donor with classical Hodgkin lymphoma. The source material was peripheral blood mononuclear cells (PBMCs), sampled before the second cycle of nivolumab. This chain joins TRBV15 and TRBJ1-2; D is possibly TRBD1 (6 bases). The CDR3 is CATFTGSSVYGYTF. In DNA, the CDR3 is TGTGCCACTTTTACAGGGTCTTCGGTCTATGGCTACACCTTC.